This T cell receptor beta chain was retrieved from a study of blood T cell repertoires in COVID-19. Study-wide background: The United States, Italy and Spain were the sources of the acute and convalescent COVID-19 samples. PBMCs, B-cell-depleted T cells, or T cells were the source of the cDNA or gDNA that made up the material.

The CDR3 is 12 residues long. CDR1 is LGHDT and CDR2 is YNNKEL in the germline V gene (reference sequence). The V end lost 6 bases, the J end lost 3 bases, and 8 bases lay between the germline ends. This clone has a single count. Sequenced by immunoSEQ multiplex PCR; TCRdb stores in-frame clones only, minus some. The sample lists 24,000 or so clones, 80% occurring once. Sequenced sample: peripheral blood. This clonotype was obtained from a woman of 80 years or more with acute or convalescent COVID-19. The chain uses TRBV3-1 (or the pseudogene TRBV3-2) and TRBJ2-5; a possible D gene is TRBD2 (6 bases). This CDR3 is CASSRLEETQYF. The CDR3 DNA reads TGTGCCAGCAGTCGACTAGAAGAGACCCAGTACTTC.